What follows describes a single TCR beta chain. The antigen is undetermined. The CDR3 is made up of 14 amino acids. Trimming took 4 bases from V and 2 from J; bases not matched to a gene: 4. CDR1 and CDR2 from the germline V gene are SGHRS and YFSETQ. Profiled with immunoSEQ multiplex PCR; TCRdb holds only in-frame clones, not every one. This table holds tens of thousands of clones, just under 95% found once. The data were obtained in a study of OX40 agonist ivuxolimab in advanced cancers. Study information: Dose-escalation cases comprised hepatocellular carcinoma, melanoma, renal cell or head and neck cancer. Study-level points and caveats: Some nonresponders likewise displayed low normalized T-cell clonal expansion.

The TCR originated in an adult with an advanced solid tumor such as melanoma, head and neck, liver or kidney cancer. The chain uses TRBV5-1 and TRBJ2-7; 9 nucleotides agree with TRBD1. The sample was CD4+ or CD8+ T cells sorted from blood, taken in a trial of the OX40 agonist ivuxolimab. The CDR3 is CASSLYRGPYEQYF. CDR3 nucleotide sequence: TGCGCCAGCAGCCTCTACAGGGGGCCCTACGAGCAGTACTTC.